This TCR beta chain is from a study of blood T cell repertoires in COVID-19 (TCRdb year 2020). In the study overall: Samples covering the acute and convalescent phases of COVID-19 were provided by collaborators in the United States, Italy and Spain. The material from the prospective study consisted of cDNA or gDNA derived from T cells, B-cell-depleted T cells, or PBMCs. Deeply sampled blood TCRbeta repertoires from subjects exposed to, actively infected with, or recovered from COVID-19 were included in the dataset. The repertoires were released in a freely available public database meant as a resource for research on the immune response to SARS-CoV-2. Samples came from the ongoing ImmuneRACE study (first 160 participants) plus 1,254 subjects from 6 global collaborators. A de-identified subject ID, COVID-19 status, age in years and sex were almost always included in the sample metadata. HLA class I and class II types, where available, came from metadata supplied by the sample provider rather than from assay-based typing.

On the study overall, not on this receptor specifically: The amount of clinical and demographic metadata varied by source and participant and was provided uncurated.

Each collaborating institution followed its own protocols to collect whole blood in K2EDTA tubes. For TCRbeta analysis, collaborators shipped samples in one of three forms: frozen whole blood, isolated PBMCs, or DNA extracted from either of those sample types. TCRbeta CDR3 regions were amplified from genomic DNA by means of the immunoSEQ Assay, a bias-controlled multiplex PCR. In the authors' own workflow: The number of nucleated cells in each sample was estimated from the amplification of reference gene primers within the assay. To quantify the absolute abundance of each unique TCRbeta CDR3 rearrangement, sequence reads were collapsed and filtered. For each sample, productive Simpson clonality was calculated as the square root of Simpson's diversity index over productive rearrangements. The table comes from immuneACCESS by way of TCRdb, which keeps in-frame sequences with V and J called. Part of the clones is missing from these tables; in studies checked, under half for an unresolved V gene and the rest for unknown reasons. That table is the source of V, J and clone size, and D and trimming were worked out from the DNA. The sample profile shows roughly 60,000 clones; around 86% of them were found once. The top ten hold roughly 3.6% of the sample.

The CDR3 spans 15 residues, from the cysteine through the phenylalanine. Kept here is only the CDR3 DNA, which spans 45 bases and is read in frame from base 1. V is cut back by 4 bases and J by 5 bases, with 7 bases in the junction unmatched. According to the germline V gene, CDR1 reads SGHDT and CDR2 reads YYEEEE. About this clone: The specificity of this receptor is unknown. No much larger clonotype is one base removed from it; base qualities were not supplied.

The rearranged segments are TRBV5-6 and TRBJ2-4; the central 9 bases match TRBD1. The TCR comes from a woman of 80 years or more with acute or convalescent COVID-19. Sequenced sample: peripheral blood. Here is the DNA: TGTGCCAGCAGCACTACAGGGGGCGGTGAAAACATTCAGTACTTC. Translation gives CASSTTGGGENIQYF.